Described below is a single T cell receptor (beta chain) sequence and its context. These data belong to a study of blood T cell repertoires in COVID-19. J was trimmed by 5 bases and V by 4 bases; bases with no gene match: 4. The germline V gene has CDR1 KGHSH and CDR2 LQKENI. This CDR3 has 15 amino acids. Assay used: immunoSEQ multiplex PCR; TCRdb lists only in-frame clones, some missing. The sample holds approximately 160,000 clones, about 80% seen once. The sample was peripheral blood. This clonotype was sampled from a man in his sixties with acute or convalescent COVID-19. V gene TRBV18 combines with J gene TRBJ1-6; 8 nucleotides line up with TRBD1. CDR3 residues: CASSRQGADNSPLHF. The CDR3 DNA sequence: TGTGCCAGCTCACGCCAGGGGGCCGATAATTCACCCCTCCACTTT.